Below are 19 T cell receptor beta chains sequenced from a single sample in a study of shared clonotypes between healthy human individuals. Generated by immunoSEQ multiplex PCR, the TCRdb table keeps only in-frame clones and is missing some. The table shows 330,000 or so clones, with around two thirds occurring only once. Source material: memory CD4+ T cells sorted from blood. Subset: CD45RA-negative fraction. These receptors all stem from a man younger than 45 in good health.

The V gene is TRBV9, the J gene TRBJ2-7, with 7 bases that match TRBD2. Germline loops: CDR1 SGDLS, CDR2 YYNGEE. This CDR3 has 16 residues. V gave up 1 base and J gave up 0 bases; unmatched junction bases: 7. The CDR3 here is CASSVQPSGSSYEQYF. The DNA for the CDR3 is TGTGCCAGCAGCGTACAGCCTAGCGGAAGCTCCTACGAGCAGTACTTC.

CDR3 sequence reads: CASSLAQAGPYEQYF. CDR3 nucleotides: TGTGCCAGCAGCTTAGCCCAAGCGGGCCCCTACGAGCAGTACTTC. The rearrangement joins TRBV7-2 to TRBJ2-7; the D gene is possibly TRBD2 (6 bases). Germline values: CDR1 SGHTA, CDR2 FQGNSA. Deletions cut 0 bases from V and 2 bases from J, with 11 bases between. This CDR3 has 15 residues.

This chain uses TRBV15 with TRBJ2-7, with a weak D call TRBD2 (6 bases). Trimming stripped 3 bases from V and 6 bases from J, with 21 bases between. Germline lookup yields CDR1 LNHNV and CDR2 YYDKDF (reference sequence). This CDR3 contains 16 residues. CDR3 bases: TGTGCCACCAGCAGGGCGGCCGGGAGCATGGGGGGCGAGCAGTACTTC. This translates into CATSRAAGSMGGEQYF.

The chain couples TRBV2 to TRBJ2-7; D not resolved. The CDR3 contains 12 residues. The germline V gene encodes CDR1 SNHLY and CDR2 FYNNEI. V was pared by 8 bases and J by 7 bases, with 15 bases between. CDR3 region: CASRLVLGEQYF. CDR3 DNA: TGTGCCAGCCGATTAGTACTGGGAGAGCAGTACTTC.

V gene TRBV5-6 combines with J gene TRBJ2-5; D not resolved. This CDR3 contains 15 residues. The V gene's germline CDR1 is SGHDT and CDR2 YYEEEE. V lost 0 bases and J lost 3, with 12 bases in between. CDR3 DNA: TGTGCCAGCAGCTTGGTTCGGAGACGGGAAGAGACCCAGTACTTC. Residues: CASSLVRRREETQYF.

This clone was seen more than once but under ten times. V and J are TRBV27 and TRBJ2-2, with 8 bases lining up with TRBD2. Trimming cost V 7 bases and J 8 bases; bases outside gene matches: 6. Germline assignment: CDR1 MNHEY and CDR2 SMNVEV (reference sequence). The CDR3 sequence is 13 residues long. The CDR3, as DNA: TGTGCCAGCACCAAACGGGAGGGAGGGGAGCTGTTTTTT. This gives the protein CASTKREGGELFF.

As concerns this clone: The same CDR3 is also encoded by other DNA sequences in this sample. The chain carries TRBV7-9 and TRBJ1-1; TRBD1 is a possible D gene (6 bases). The V end was cut by 4 bases, the J end by 4 bases, with 10 bases between. This CDR3 has 13 amino acids. CDR1 is SEHNR, CDR2 FQNEAQ, per germline (reference sequence). CDR3 in DNA: TGTGCCAGCAGCTCTCAAGGGGGCACTGAAGCTTTCTTT. Its translation: CASSSQGGTEAFF.

The V and J genes are TRBV25-1 and TRBJ2-1; D remains unclear. Trimming left V 2 bases short and J 5 bases short, with 7 bases between. CDR3 length: 13 residues. Germline-derived CDR1 and CDR2 are MGHDK and SYGVNS. The CDR3 spells CASSEQGHNEQFF. CDR3 nucleotide sequence: TGTGCCAGCAGTGAACAAGGTCACAATGAGCAGTTCTTC.

The rearrangement uses TRBV2 and TRBJ1-3; D ambiguous. The germline V gene encodes CDR1 SNHLY and CDR2 FYNNEI. The CDR3 runs to 15 residues. Trimming removed 9 bases at V and 6 bases at J, with 21 bases between. In DNA, the CDR3 is TGTGCCAGTACCCGCAGCCCGACCGAGCCAAACACCATATATTTT. Protein product: CASTRSPTEPNTIYF.

V gene TRBV7-8 combines with J gene TRBJ1-2; D not resolved. Germline V gene sequence: CDR1 SGHVS, CDR2 FQNEAQ. Trimming pared 2 bases from V and 14 bases from J, leaving 24 bases between. The CDR3 is 15 amino acids. The CDR3 here is CASSLIGEQAGLRTF. CDR3 sequence (DNA): TGTGCCAGCAGCTTAATCGGCGAGCAGGCGGGTCTGAGGACCTTC.

The count of this clone is one. The chain combines TRBV5-4 with TRBJ2-7, with 9 bases lining up with TRBD2. Trimming cost V 4 bases and J 7 bases; bases outside gene matches: 15. Germline V gene sequence: CDR1 SGHNT, CDR2 YYREEE (reference sequence). The CDR3 consists of 16 residues. The CDR3 sequence: CASSLDGAAGGREQYF. CDR3 nucleotides: TGTGCCAGCAGCCTAGACGGTGCAGCGGGAGGACGGGAGCAGTACTTC.

This chain links TRBV2 with TRBJ2-7; D not resolved. The V end was cut by 5 bases, the J end by 0 bases, with 2 bases between. Germline CDR1 and CDR2: SNHLY and FYNNEI. The CDR3 spans 11 residues. The CDR3, as DNA: TGTGCCAGCAGTCGCTCCTACGAGCAGTACTTC. Translated, it gives CASSRSYEQYF.

This chain joins TRBV6-5 and TRBJ1-2; the D is unclear. Trimming shortened V by 0 bases and J by 13 bases, and 18 bases separated the two germline ends. Germline lookup yields CDR1 MNHEY and CDR2 SVGAGI. The CDR3 has 14 residues. CDR3 loop: CASSYSSRTLLSTF. The DNA of the CDR3 is TGTGCCAGCAGTTACTCGAGCAGGACCCTACTTTCCACCTTC.

V gene TRBV28 combines with J gene TRBJ1-5; D remains ambiguous. V was clipped by 7 bases and J by 4 bases, with 11 bases between them. Germline V gives CDR1 MDHEN, CDR2 SYDVKM. The CDR3 is made up of 13 amino acids. The CDR3 DNA follows: TGTGCCAGCACCTTGGGTGGGAATCAGCCCCAGCATTTT. The encoded protein is CASTLGGNQPQHF.

This chain uses TRBV6-1 with TRBJ1-5, with D maybe TRBD1 (6 bases). V was cut by 1 base and J by 7 bases, with 11 bases left in between. The CDR3 is 14 amino acids. Germline V gene data show CDR1 as MNHNS and CDR2 as SASEGT. The CDR3 is CASSEVWGQQPQHF. CDR3 coding DNA: TGTGCCAGCAGTGAAGTCTGGGGGCAACAGCCCCAGCATTTT.

The CDR3 reads CASGKKGDYEQYF. The CDR3 coding sequence is TGTGCCAGCGGGAAGAAGGGGGACTACGAGCAGTACTTC. The genes are TRBV6-6 and TRBJ2-7, with D tentatively TRBD1 (6 bases). Between the trimmed V and J ends, which lost 8 bases and 3 bases, there was a span of 14 bases. The CDR3 has 13 residues. Germline assignment: CDR1 MNHNY and CDR2 SVGAGI (reference sequence).

The chain links TRBV29-1 to TRBJ1-1, with 7 bases matching TRBD1. There are 14 residues in the CDR3. The trim removed 3 bases at V and 1 base at J, leaving 5 bases unmatched. Germline CDR1 SQVTM, CDR2 ANQGSEA. The CDR3 bases are TGCAGCGTTGACAGGACAGGTACGAACACTGAAGCTTTCTTT. Protein sequence: CSVDRTGTNTEAFF.

This chain joins TRBV6-1 and TRBJ2-2; no firm D call. Germline CDR1 is MNHNS and CDR2 is SASEGT. V was cut by 2 bases and J by 10 bases, with 8 bases left in between. The CDR3 spans 12 residues. CDR3: CASSESTTELFF. The CDR3 DNA is TGTGCCAGCAGTGAAAGTACCACGGAGCTGTTTTTT.

The chain uses TRBV6-1 and TRBJ2-5; D unresolved. The CDR3 runs to 11 residues. The ends were cut back, 2 bases at V and 4 bases at J, with 2 bases in the middle. CDR1 MNHNS and CDR2 SASEGT come from the germline V gene. CDR3 protein: CASSETETQYF. The CDR3 nucleotides read TGTGCCAGCAGTGAAACAGAGACCCAGTACTTC.